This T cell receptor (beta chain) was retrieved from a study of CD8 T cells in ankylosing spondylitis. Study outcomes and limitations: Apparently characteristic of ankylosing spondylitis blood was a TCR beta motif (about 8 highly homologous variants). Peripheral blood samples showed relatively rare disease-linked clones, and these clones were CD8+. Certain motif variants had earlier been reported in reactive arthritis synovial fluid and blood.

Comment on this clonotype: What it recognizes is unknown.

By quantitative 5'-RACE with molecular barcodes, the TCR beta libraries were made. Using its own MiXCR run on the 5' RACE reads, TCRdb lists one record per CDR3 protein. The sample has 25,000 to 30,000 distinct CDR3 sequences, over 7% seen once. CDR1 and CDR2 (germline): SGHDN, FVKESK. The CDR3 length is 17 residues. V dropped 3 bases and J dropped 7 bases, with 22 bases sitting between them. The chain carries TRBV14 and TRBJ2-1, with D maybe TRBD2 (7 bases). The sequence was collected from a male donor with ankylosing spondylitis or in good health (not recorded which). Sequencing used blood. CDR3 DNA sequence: TGTGCCAGCAGCCACGCTTTTGCGAGGAGGGGGGGTAATGAGCAGTTCTTC. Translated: CASSHAFARRGGNEQFF.